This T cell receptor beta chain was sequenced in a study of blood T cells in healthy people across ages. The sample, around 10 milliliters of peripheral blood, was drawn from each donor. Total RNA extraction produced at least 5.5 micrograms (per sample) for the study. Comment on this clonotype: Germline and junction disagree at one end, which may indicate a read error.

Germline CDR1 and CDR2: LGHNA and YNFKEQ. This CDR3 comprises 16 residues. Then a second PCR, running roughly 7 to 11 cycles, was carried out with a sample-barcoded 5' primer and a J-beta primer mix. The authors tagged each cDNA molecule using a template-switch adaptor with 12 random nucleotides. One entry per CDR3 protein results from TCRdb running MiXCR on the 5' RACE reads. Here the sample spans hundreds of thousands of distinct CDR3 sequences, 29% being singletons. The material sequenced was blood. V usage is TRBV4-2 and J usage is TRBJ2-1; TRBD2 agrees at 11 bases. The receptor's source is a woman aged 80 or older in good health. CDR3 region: CANSQDTSGGSNEQFF. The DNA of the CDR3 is TGTGCCAACAGCCAAGATACTAGCGGGGGCAGCAATGAGCAGTTCTTC.